This T cell receptor (beta chain) was sequenced for a study of cytomegalovirus exposure and HLA in healthy donors (dated by TCRdb to the late 2010s). In the study overall: An earlier analysis of approximately 640 of the donors reported roughly 300 Gb of sequence data and approximately 110 million unique TCR beta sequences from about 200 million T cells. An early release that covered roughly 600 HLA-typed donors contained approximately 300 gigabases of sequencing data and around 80 million unique TCR sequences. Of the 300 to 450 genotyped donors, approximately 83% fell in the genetic ancestry cluster associated with self-reported Caucasian donors. The aim of the study was to test whether cataloging public T cell receptors could identify signatures of past pathogen exposure. Using immunosequencing, the study profiled T cell repertoires from about 610 subjects and related those repertoires to cytomegalovirus serostatus. Along with the approximately 600-subject first cohort, a separate validation cohort of around 110 different subjects was used. The study combined high-throughput TCR immunosequencing, statistical association of individual TCRs with disease status, and machine learning to predict cytomegalovirus infection status. A later analysis re-examined previously published TCR beta repertoires from several hundred donors and added high-resolution HLA genotyping to investigate patterns of TCR occurrence. The later analysis used no new phenotypic data to find candidate immune exposures, relying instead on TCR beta sequences and their occurrence across donors. To decide whether each TCR beta V gene segment behaved as functional or pseudogenic, an earlier analysis of fewer than 750 of the donors relied on high-throughput TCR beta sequencing. Alongside the repertoire data, information on donor age, sex, ethnicity and CMV serostatus was compiled. A later genetic analysis used genome-wide SNP genotypes for about 65% of the 666 donors, treating that subset as a discovery cohort. All discovery cohort repertoires had been generated on a single sequencing platform. Both class I and class II loci were covered by HLA typing, at four-digit resolution. The number of typed donors differed by locus: about 620-640 for A, B, C, DRB1 and DQB1; 522 for DQA1; 606 for DPA1; and approximately 450 for DPB1. Several DR-DQ haplotypes were treated as single units for association and clustering because of strong linkage in the cohort. Across 300 to 400 genotyped donors of the cohort, an average of about 240,000 unique TCR beta nucleotide sequences per donor were sequenced, and roughly 18% of those sequences were non-productive.

Library preparation was by the immunoSEQ multiplex PCR assay. The multiplex PCR relied on a mix of 60 forward primers for TCR Vbeta segments and 13 reverse primers for TCR Jbeta segments. A multiplex PCR assay on genomic DNA amplified the CDR3 region of rearranged TCR beta genes. The amplified TCR beta libraries were sequenced on the Illumina HiSeq System as 87-base-pair reads. The study's processing was this. Across the 670 or so repertoires, a later analysis counted approximately 75 million unique TCR beta chains, roughly 11 million of which were shared by at least two donors. Raw reads were error-corrected and collapsed into unique sequences with a nearest-neighbor algorithm that merged closely related sequences to remove PCR and sequencing errors. V, D and J gene segments were assigned by aligning CDR3 sequences to IMGT reference sequences. For a sequence to be retained, a match of at least six nucleotides was required to both a V gene segment and a J gene segment. Rearrangements were classified as productive when the CDR3 lacked stop codons and remained in frame with V and J, and all other rearrangements were classified as non-productive. CDR3 was defined by IMGT convention, running from the second conserved V-encoded cysteine to the conserved J-encoded phenylalanine. In an earlier analysis of around 540 of the donors, sequences lacking an unambiguous match to a single V gene segment were excluded. An earlier analysis of 587 of the donors classified V segments as functional when productive rearrangements were above 56.7% and as segregating when the standard deviation between donors was above 5%. A statistical classification framework was built for diagnosing cytomegalovirus status from the catalog of TCR beta chain sequences. A later analysis assigned V and J genes by comparing TCR nucleotide sequences with IMGT/GENE-DB human TR gene sequences. Using the TCRdist pipeline, a later analysis assigned CDR3 sequences along with most-parsimonious VDJ recombination scenarios. In a later analysis, every TCR beta chain was defined by the combination of its CDR3 amino acid sequence and its V-gene family, and reads without a unique V-gene family were dropped. A later analysis removed 592 highly shared, low-generation-probability nucleotide sequences to deal with suspected cross-contamination and a sequencing artifact. A later analysis calculated a clonal expansion index for each public chain from normalized within-repertoire ranks of inferred template counts. Generation probabilities in a later analysis came from a VDJ recombination model fitted to out-of-frame rearrangements, and those results were checked against IGoR. Hypergeometric tests were used in a later analysis to score TCR-TCR, TCR-HLA and TCR-CMV co-occurrence, with a repertoire-size bias correction applied to the TCR pairs. False discovery rates were estimated in a later analysis by permuting HLA or CMV assignments 20 times. In a later analysis, co-occurring TCRs were grouped with DBSCAN, and TCRdist sequence similarity was added when clustering was performed within HLA-allele-positive subsets. Repertoires with fewer than 30,000 or more than 120,000 public chains were left out of co-occurrence clustering, as were about 5 repertoires with anomalous nucleotide sharing. Imported from immuneACCESS, the table was reduced by TCRdb to in-frame sequences with V and J called. These copies leave out some clones; in studies compared against another copy, an unresolved V gene accounts for under half, and the cause of the remainder is not known. For V, J and clone size, that table is used; D and trimming come from the DNA. This sample is represented by about 200,000 clones; roughly an eighth of them were singletons. The biggest ten clones account for 7.5% to 10% of the sample.

What the study reported, not specific to this receptor: A later analysis found that TCR association rates varied across HLA loci, with DRB1 alleles showing the most associated TCRs and HLA-C alleles the fewest. Three of the identified cytomegalovirus-associated TCR beta chains were confirmed in vitro to be specific for cytomegalovirus antigens. In a later analysis, several top co-occurrence clusters were reported to appear linked to parvovirus B19, influenza, CMV and Epstein-Barr virus. HLA typing was unavailable for some donors at each locus, so association tests used only the typed subset. Because the 87-base-pair reads could not distinguish some IMGT-functional V segments, including TRBV6-2 and TRBV6-3, those segments were excluded. A later analysis found that HLA-associated TCR beta chains were more clonally expanded and had lower generation probabilities than equally common non-associated chains. It was suggested by the authors that the approach could potentially be generalized to other disease states and immunological phenotypes. Most TCR sequences were observed very rarely across donors, whereas some public TCRs were present in many individuals. In a later genetic analysis, fewer N-insertions in productive TCRs were reported among donors in an Asian-associated ancestry cluster than the roughly 710-donor mean. For the cohort, immune exposure information was limited to CMV serostatus. An association between a missense DCLRE1C variant and V-gene and J-gene trimming of TCR beta chains was found in a later genetic analysis and replicated in an independent cohort. The sequencing pipeline was judged likely to have produced a cluster of highly shared sequence variants as a technical artifact. A further reported finding was that TCR beta sequences accurately predicted the HLA-A and HLA-B alleles for most subjects in the first cohort. When HLA alleles, especially DR and DQ, strongly co-occurred, TCR associations were difficult to assign to individual alleles. In an earlier analysis of around 600 of the donors, most TCR beta V segments appeared in productive rearrangements about 90% or about 30% of the time, broadly matching IMGT annotations. Around 16 rarely observed V segments, including chromosome 9 orphons, were excluded from the earlier analysis of a few hundred of the donors because counts were too low. The cohort was sequenced for TCR beta chains only, and without alpha or paired-chain data the features that could be detected were limited. Cytomegalovirus status was reported to be diagnosed by the classifier with high specificity and sensitivity in both the original and validation cohorts. Linkage disequilibrium might explain the correlated functional status among segregating V segments, but an unknown experimental factor could not be ruled out. At a false discovery rate of 0.05, a later analysis linked around 17,000 TCR beta sequences to specific HLA alleles. According to a later analysis, most CMV-associated TCR beta chains appeared to be HLA-restricted, and the HLA associations seemed to be driven largely by CMV exposure. Presence/absence analyses assumed roughly uniform sequencing depth across donors, an assumption that may not hold. The study gave a list of roughly 150 TCR beta chains associated with cytomegalovirus.

Trimming removed 3 bases from V and 4 bases from J, leaving 13 bases between the germline ends. The germline V gene encodes CDR1 LNHDA and CDR2 SQIVND (reference sequence). The CDR3 contains 16 residues, cysteine and phenylalanine counted. Of the read, only the CDR3 DNA is kept; its 48 bases are in frame from base 1. The cohort was made up of approximately 670 healthy bone marrow donors. At the time of sampling, every cohort member was nominally healthy, though immune exposures that went unrecorded were likely present. The donor was CMV seropositive and was included in the group of 290 or so seropositive cohort members. Every donor gave a peripheral blood sample, and the peripheral blood mononuclear cells from that sample were used for TCR beta sequencing. The Qiagen DNeasy Blood Extraction Kit was used to extract genomic DNA from the blood cell samples. In its sample, this clone was seen a few times. The target of this receptor is not known. The sample holds no much larger clone one base away, and base qualities are not on file.

This TCR was sampled from a man aged 50 to 60 in good health and CMV-seropositive. Recombination connected TRBV19 to TRBJ2-6; a tentative D call is TRBD1 (5 bases match). The sample was PBMCs. Here is the DNA: TGTGCCAGTAGTATGGGTGCAGGGCCGGGGGCCAACGTCCTGACTTTC. Translated, it gives CASSMGAGPGANVLTF.